The 22 T cell receptor beta chains presented below share a single source sample, sequenced in a study of CD8 T cells in ankylosing spondylitis. MiXCR, run by TCRdb on the 5' RACE reads, gives a single entry per CDR3 protein. This sample has 250,000 to 400,000 distinct CDR3 sequences, with around a tenth found just once. The sequenced material came from blood, either unsorted or a sorted T cell fraction (not recorded which). These receptors originate from a female donor with ankylosing spondylitis or in good health (not recorded which).

This clonotype was detected only a few times. CDR3 sequence reads: CSARRGGPVNEQFF. In DNA form, the CDR3 reads TGCAGTGCTAGGCGGGGGGGCCCTGTCAATGAGCAGTTCTTC. The V and J genes are TRBV20-1 and TRBJ2-1; 9 positions agree with TRBD2. Germline lookup yields CDR1 DFQATT and CDR2 SNEGSKA (reference sequence). The CDR3 length is 14 residues. The ends lost 3 bases at V and 6 bases at J; junction bases unmatched: 6.

This clonotype has more than one count but fewer than ten. The genes are TRBV12-3 or TRBV12-4 and TRBJ2-3; D is unclear. Trimming pared 5 bases from V and 3 bases from J, leaving 21 bases between. CDR3 size: 17 residues. The CDR3: CASSPGRFYAATDTQYF. In DNA, the CDR3 is TGTGCCAGCAGTCCCGGTCGCTTTTATGCCGCGACAGATACGCAGTATTTT.

This clonotype occurred many times. The V and J genes are TRBV20-1 and TRBJ2-5; D uncertain. There are 16 residues in the CDR3. CDR1 and CDR2 from the germline V gene are DFQATT and SNEGSKA (reference sequence). V was pared by 0 bases and J by 1 base, with 15 bases between. The CDR3 DNA reads TGCAGTGCTAGAGAAACCTTTGCGGTGTTCCAAGAGACCCAGTACTTC. It codes for CSARETFAVFQETQYF.

The chain has TRBV15 and TRBJ2-1; 10 bases are a match to TRBD2. This CDR3 comprises 18 residues. CDR1 and CDR2 from the germline V gene are LNHNV and YYDKDF (reference sequence). With 5 bases clipped from V and 7 bases from J, the junction kept 17 bases outside the gene matches. The DNA for the CDR3 is TGTGCCACCAGCGGGCGAAGAGCCCCTAGCGGGAGTTGGAATGAGCAGTTCTTC. Its translation is CATSGRRAPSGSWNEQFF.

On this clonotype: A much larger clone differs from this one at a single base, so this may be a read error. This chain's CDR3 is CSARWGGGVKETQYF. In nucleotides, the CDR3 is TGCAGTGCTAGATGGGGAGGGGGGGTGAAGGAGACCCAGTACTTC. J is TRBJ2-5 and V is TRBV20-1; tentatively, D is TRBD2 (7 bases). V lost 2 bases and J lost 5, with 18 bases in between. CDR1 and CDR2 from the germline V gene are DFQATT and SNEGSKA (reference sequence). The CDR3 sequence is 15 residues long.

The chain combines TRBV5-1 with TRBJ2-7, with D possibly TRBD2 on 6 matching bases. The germline gives CDR1 SGHRS, CDR2 YFSETQ. V was clipped by 0 bases and J by 5 bases, with 9 bases between them. The CDR3 extends over 13 amino acids. CDR3 nucleotides: TGCGCCAGCAGCTTGGGACCGGGAGACGAGCAGTACTTC. Protein product: CASSLGPGDEQYF.

This clonotype was detected ten times or more. V and J are TRBV7-8 and TRBJ2-1; D uncertain. The ends were cut back, 3 bases at V and 6 bases at J, with 12 bases in the middle. The CDR3 sequence is 14 residues long. From germline, CDR1 is SGHVS and CDR2 FQNEAQ. The DNA for the CDR3 is TGTGCCAGCAGCTTCCCTGGTGGGCTCAATGAGCAGTTCTTC. Translating it yields CASSFPGGLNEQFF.

This clonotype was counted many times. The rearrangement links TRBV12-3 or TRBV12-4 to TRBJ2-7; D is possibly TRBD2 (5 bases). The CDR3 runs 17 residues. V lost 3 bases and J lost 2, with 20 bases in between. The DNA of the CDR3 is TGTGCCAGCAGTTTTGTCGCCCAACTAGGCAACACCTACGAGCAGTACTTC. Translated: CASSFVAQLGNTYEQYF.

This rearrangement joins TRBV7-2 to TRBJ2-7; unclear D gene. This CDR3 region has 14 residues. With 0 bases removed from V and 5 bases from J, the gap between germline ends came to 11 bases. Germline loops: CDR1 SGHTA, CDR2 FQGNSA. Written as DNA, the CDR3 is TGTGCCAGCAGCTTAGCCCTGGGTTCTCACGAGCAGTACTTC. Amino acids: CASSLALGSHEQYF.

This chain links TRBV9 with TRBJ2-5; TRBD2 agrees at 15 bases. The CDR3 is 17 amino acids. Trimming cost V 4 bases and J 4 bases; bases outside gene matches: 8. Germline V gene data show CDR1 as SGDLS and CDR2 as YYNGEE. CDR3 coding DNA: TGTGCCAGCAGCTTAGGACTAGCGGGAGGGCTCGGAGAGACCCAGTACTTC. Protein product: CASSLGLAGGLGETQYF.

The V call is TRBV20-1, the J call TRBJ2-7, with 10 nucleotides matching TRBD1. Germline CDR1 and CDR2: DFQATT and SNEGSKA (reference sequence). This CDR3 comprises 15 residues. V trimming: 3 bases; J trimming: 4 bases; junction bases outside the gene matches: 9. Here the CDR3 reads CSARDLRDRGYEQYF. DNA of the CDR3: TGCAGTGCTAGGGACCTCCGGGACAGGGGATACGAGCAGTACTTC.

The sample holds many counts of this clonotype. The chain couples TRBV7-3 to TRBJ1-6; the D is unclear. The V gene's germline CDR1 is SGHTA and CDR2 FQGTGA. This CDR3 region has 15 residues. V was pared by 3 bases and J by 9 bases, with 15 bases between. The CDR3 sequence: CASSFNSEGFSPLHF. CDR3 DNA: TGTGCCAGCAGCTTTAATTCGGAGGGCTTTTCACCCCTCCACTTT.

In its sample, this clonotype was seen many times. The genes are TRBV12-3 or TRBV12-4 and TRBJ2-1; D remains ambiguous. The CDR3 extends over 14 amino acids. V lost 0 bases and J lost 4, with 7 bases in between. The CDR3 region has the DNA TGTGCCAGCAGTTTAGCAGGAATGTACAATGAGCAGTTCTTC. Translated: CASSLAGMYNEQFF.

The genes are TRBV20-1 and TRBJ1-1, with unresolved D. The CDR3 covers 12 residues. The V end lost 2 bases, the J end lost 7 bases, and 11 bases lay between the germline ends. Germline CDR1 and CDR2: DFQATT and SNEGSKA (reference sequence). This CDR3 reads CSARRRVGEAFF. The CDR3, as DNA: TGCAGTGCTAGACGGAGGGTTGGTGAAGCTTTCTTT.

This clonotype occurred many times. The chain carries TRBV20-1 and TRBJ2-1, with no clear D. The CDR3 spans 14 residues. Deletions cut 3 bases from V and 4 bases from J, with 13 bases between. The germline CDR1 and CDR2 sequences are DFQATT and SNEGSKA (reference sequence). This CDR3 reads CSASLVGVYNEQFF. In DNA form, the CDR3 reads TGCAGTGCTAGTCTTGTGGGCGTTTACAATGAGCAGTTCTTC.

This clonotype was seen more than once but under ten times. This rearrangement joins TRBV15 to TRBJ1-1; D remains ambiguous. Germline assignment: CDR1 LNHNV and CDR2 YYDKDF (reference sequence). Trimming took off 2 bases at V and 6 bases at J, with 10 bases between the two ends. This CDR3 region has 13 residues. The CDR3 loop reads CATSRTKGSEAFF. CDR3 sequence (DNA): TGTGCCACCAGCAGAACCAAGGGATCTGAAGCTTTCTTT. The full variable domain, completed using reference TRBV15 and TRBJ1-1, is DAMVIQNPRYQVTQFGKPVTLSCSQTLNHNVMYWYQQKSSQAPKLLFHYYDKDFNNEADTPDNFQSRRPNTSFCFLDIRSPGLGDTAMYLCATSRTKGSEAFFGQGTRLTVV.

The chain combines TRBV20-1 with TRBJ2-3; possibly TRBD2 for D (5 bases). Germline V gives CDR1 DFQATT, CDR2 SNEGSKA (reference sequence). The CDR3 spans 13 residues. V was trimmed by 6 bases and J by 7 bases, leaving 17 bases between them. CDR3 sequence reads: CSAELRAGNTQYF. The CDR3 coding sequence is TGCAGTGCGGAGCTGAGGGCGGGTAATACGCAGTATTTT.

Ten or more counts support this clonotype. The chain joins TRBV20-1 to TRBJ1-1, with a possible D match to TRBD1 (5 bases). The CDR3 has 12 residues. Germline CDR1 DFQATT, CDR2 SNEGSKA (reference sequence). V was cut by 4 bases and J by 10 bases, with 16 bases left in between. The CDR3 region has the DNA TGCAGTGCTACCTTAGTGGCAGGGCGAGCTTTCTTT. It yields the protein CSATLVAGRAFF.

This clonotype was observed at least ten times. The chain combines TRBV10-3 with TRBJ2-6; no firm D call. CDR1 is ENHRY, CDR2 SYGVKD, per germline. The CDR3 totals 13 residues. V lost 6 bases and J lost 0, with 3 bases in between. CDR3 residues: CAIRGSGANVLTF. The DNA for the CDR3 is TGTGCCATCAGAGGCTCTGGGGCCAACGTCCTGACTTTC.

This clonotype was observed at least ten times. V is TRBV20-1 and J is TRBJ1-2; 7 nucleotides line up with TRBD1. The J segment lost 2 bases and the V segment lost 0 bases, leaving 0 bases of the junction unmatched. The CDR3 sequence is 13 residues long. Per the germline V gene, CDR1 is DFQATT and CDR2 is SNEGSKA (reference sequence). CDR3: CSAREGQNYGYTF. In DNA, the CDR3 is TGCAGTGCTAGAGAGGGACAGAACTATGGCTACACCTTC.

This clonotype was counted a few times. The V gene is TRBV5-1, the J gene TRBJ2-5, with TRBD1 matching over 9 bases. CDR3 length: 16 amino acids. Germline assignment: CDR1 SGHRS and CDR2 YFSETQ. J was trimmed by 3 bases and V by 4 bases; bases with no gene match: 10. CDR3 loop: CASSDRDRVWKETQYF. The CDR3 nucleotides read TGCGCCAGCAGCGACCGGGACAGGGTTTGGAAAGAGACCCAGTACTTC.

This clonotype was recorded many times. The chain couples TRBV7-2 to TRBJ1-1, with D possibly matching TRBD1 (5 bases). This CDR3 is 16 amino acids long. The V and J ends lost 5 bases and 1 base respectively, with 17 bases between them. Looked up from germline, CDR1 is SGHTA and CDR2 is FQGNSA. CDR3 sequence: CASSQINRRQNTEAFF. As DNA, the CDR3 is TGTGCCAGCAGCCAAATTAACAGGAGACAGAACACTGAAGCTTTCTTT.